This T cell receptor beta chain derives from a study of cytomegalovirus exposure and HLA in healthy donors (dated by TCRdb to about 2017). Broadly, across the study: In an earlier analysis of some 610 of the donors, about 270 Gb of sequence data and just under 120 million unique TCR beta sequences from 150 million to 200 million T cells were reported. Around 320 gigabases of sequencing data and 80 million or so unique TCR sequences were included in an early release covering roughly 700 HLA-typed donors. Among the roughly 410 genotyped donors, about 83% belonged to the genetic ancestry cluster associated with self-reported Caucasian donors. The study was designed to test whether signatures of past pathogen exposure could be identified by cataloging public T cell receptors. The T cell repertoires of around 670 subjects were profiled by immunosequencing and related to cytomegalovirus serostatus. Besides the first cohort of 666 subjects, a separate validation cohort made up of about 120 different subjects was used. To predict cytomegalovirus infection status, the study combined high-throughput TCR immunosequencing, statistical association of individual TCRs with disease status, and machine learning. To study patterns of TCR occurrence, a later analysis re-analyzed previously published TCR beta repertoires from just over 650 donors and added high-resolution HLA genotyping. The later analysis used no new phenotypic data to find candidate immune exposures, relying instead on TCR beta sequences and their occurrence across donors. To decide whether each TCR beta V gene segment behaved as functional or pseudogenic, an earlier analysis of 587 of the donors relied on high-throughput TCR beta sequencing. Alongside the repertoire data, information on donor age, sex, ethnicity and CMV serostatus was compiled. In a later genetic analysis, genome-wide SNP genotypes for about 65% of the roughly 700 donors were used, and that subset was treated as a discovery cohort. Every repertoire in the discovery cohort had been generated on one and the same sequencing platform. HLA typing included class I and class II loci at four-digit resolution. Typing coverage differed by locus: A, B, C, DRB1 and DQB1 were typed in roughly 620-630 donors, DQA1 in approximately 520, DPA1 in roughly 590, and DPB1 in 450 to 480. Five DR-DQ haplotypes were treated as single units for association and clustering because of strong linkage in the cohort. Among about 390 genotyped donors of the cohort, an average of 235,054 unique TCR beta nucleotide sequences were sequenced per donor, roughly 20% of them non-productive. Study-wide findings and limitations: In a later analysis, HLA-associated TCR beta chains were found to be more clonally expanded and to have lower generation probabilities than equally common non-associated chains. Specific HLA alleles were associated with 18,000 or so TCR beta sequences at a false discovery rate of 0.05 in a later analysis. The sequencing pipeline was judged likely to have produced a cluster of highly shared sequence variants as a technical artifact. Because counts were too low, roughly 18 rarely observed V segments, including chromosome 9 orphons, were left out of the earlier analysis of about 620 of the donors. According to a later analysis, most CMV-associated TCR beta chains appeared to be HLA-restricted, and the HLA associations seemed to be driven largely by CMV exposure. Several of the top co-occurrence clusters appeared to be linked to parvovirus B19, influenza, CMV and Epstein-Barr virus, according to a later analysis. Compared with the roughly 600-donor mean, donors in an Asian-associated ancestry cluster had fewer N-insertions in productive TCRs, according to a later genetic analysis. V-gene and J-gene trimming of TCR beta chains was associated with a missense DCLRE1C variant in a later genetic analysis, and the association was replicated in an independent cohort. Most TCR sequences were seen in very few donors, while some public TCRs were found in many individuals. Some IMGT-functional V segments, including TRBV6-2 and TRBV6-3, could not be told apart with the 87-base-pair reads, so those segments were excluded. A further reported finding was that TCR beta sequences accurately predicted the HLA-A and HLA-B alleles for most subjects in the first cohort. The only immune exposure information available for the cohort was CMV serostatus. In the study, some 160 TCR beta chains were listed as associated with cytomegalovirus. The authors suggested that the approach could potentially be extended to other disease states and immunological phenotypes. Assigning TCR associations to individual alleles was difficult when HLA alleles, especially DR and DQ, strongly co-occurred. In vitro tests confirmed that three of the cytomegalovirus-associated TCR beta chains recognize cytomegalovirus antigens. In both the original and validation cohorts, the classifier was reported to diagnose cytomegalovirus status with high specificity and sensitivity. An earlier analysis of around 500 of the donors showed that most TCR beta V segments appeared in productive rearrangements either about 87% or about 30% of the time, which broadly matched IMGT annotations. This cohort had only TCR beta chains sequenced, and the lack of alpha or paired-chain data limited which features could be detected. Correlated functional status among segregating V segments might reflect linkage disequilibrium, but an unknown experimental factor could not be ruled out. Sequencing depth was assumed to be roughly uniform across donors in the presence/absence analyses, though that assumption may not hold. Because HLA typing was missing for some donors at each locus, association tests included only the typed subset. In a later analysis, TCR association rates were found to vary across HLA loci, with the most associated TCRs seen for DRB1 alleles and the fewest for HLA-C alleles.

Libraries were made using the immunoSEQ multiplex PCR assay. A mixture of 60 forward primers for TCR Vbeta segments and 13 reverse primers for TCR Jbeta segments was used in the multiplex PCR. The CDR3 region of rearranged TCR beta genes was amplified from genomic DNA with a multiplex PCR assay. Amplified TCR beta libraries were sequenced as 87-base-pair reads on the Illumina HiSeq System. Regarding the original processing steps: A later analysis tallied around 82 million unique TCR beta chains across the 600 to 700 repertoires, and roughly 11 million of those chains were shared by two or more donors. To remove PCR and sequencing errors, raw reads were error-corrected and collapsed into unique sequences using a nearest-neighbor algorithm that merged closely related sequences. V, D and J gene segments were assigned by aligning CDR3 sequences to IMGT reference sequences. For a sequence to be retained, at least a six-nucleotide match to both a V gene segment and a J gene segment was required. Rearrangements were classified as productive when the CDR3 lacked stop codons and remained in frame with V and J, and all other rearrangements were classified as non-productive. Following IMGT convention, CDR3 was defined as the stretch from the second conserved V-encoded cysteine to the conserved J-encoded phenylalanine. Sequences without an unambiguous match to a single V gene segment were excluded from the earlier analysis of 500 to 700 of the donors. An earlier analysis of roughly 590 of the donors called V segments functional above 56.7% productive rearrangements and segregating when the between-donor standard deviation exceeded 5%. To diagnose cytomegalovirus status from the catalog of TCR beta chain sequences, a statistical classification framework was built. A later analysis assigned V and J genes by comparing TCR nucleotide sequences with IMGT/GENE-DB human TR gene sequences. The TCRdist pipeline was used in a later analysis to assign CDR3 sequences and most-parsimonious VDJ recombination scenarios. In a later analysis, every TCR beta chain was defined by the combination of its CDR3 amino acid sequence and its V-gene family, and reads without a unique V-gene family were dropped. As a way to deal with suspected cross-contamination and a sequencing artifact, a later analysis dropped 640 or so nucleotide sequences that were highly shared and had low generation probability. A later analysis calculated a clonal expansion index for each public chain from normalized within-repertoire ranks of inferred template counts. Generation probabilities in a later analysis came from a VDJ recombination model fitted to out-of-frame rearrangements, and those results were checked against IGoR. Hypergeometric tests were used in a later analysis to score TCR-TCR, TCR-HLA and TCR-CMV co-occurrence, with a repertoire-size bias correction applied to the TCR pairs. To estimate false discovery rates, a later analysis permuted the HLA or CMV assignments 20 times. In a later analysis, co-occurring TCRs were grouped with DBSCAN, and TCRdist sequence similarity was added when clustering was performed within HLA-allele-positive subsets. Repertoires with fewer than 30,000 or more than 120,000 public chains, plus five repertoires with anomalous nucleotide sharing, were excluded from co-occurrence clustering. TCRdb holds this immuneACCESS table with in-frame rearrangements only. Some clones are missing; in checked studies, unresolved V genes explain under half, and the rest has no known cause. V and J calls and clone size are those listed in that table; D and trimming were worked out from the DNA. The sample includes 200,000 or so clones, with 80% to 85% observed a single time. The leading ten clones occupy roughly 2.1% of the sample.

The cohort was made up of approximately 670 healthy bone marrow donors. At the time of sampling, all cohort members were nominally healthy, though unrecorded immune exposures were likely present. The donor was CMV seropositive and was included in the group of 290 or so seropositive cohort members. Each donor provided a peripheral blood sample, and peripheral blood mononuclear cells were used for TCR beta sequencing. Genomic DNA extraction from the blood cell samples was performed with the Qiagen DNeasy Blood Extraction Kit. The CDR3 has 13 amino acids, counting the end cysteine and phenylalanine. CDR3 DNA is the only sequence kept; it has 39 bases, read in frame from the first base. CDR1 and CDR2 were assigned from the germline V gene as SQVTM and ANQGSEA. The germline V and J ends show losses of 6 bases and 9 bases respectively, and no gene match explains 9 bases of the junction. About this clone itself: Its antigen is still unknown. Qualities for individual bases were not recorded, and no much larger clone is one base off.

Sequencing was carried out using PBMCs. The TCR originated in a woman in her late teens or twenties in good health and CMV-seropositive. The chain is encoded by TRBV29-1 joined to TRBJ2-1; 9 central nucleotides agree with TRBD1. DNA sequence: TGCAGCGTAGAACCGGGACAGGGCATTGAGCAGTTCTTC. It specifies CSVEPGQGIEQFF.